This TCR beta chain was profiled in a study of blood T cell repertoires in COVID-19. Study-wide background: Acute and convalescent COVID-19 specimens originated in the United States, Italy and Spain.

Those enrolled, adults aged roughly 18 to 89 years, came from 24 US areas. Clinical histories supplied by participants themselves formed the basis of cohort assignment. Exposed participants encountered a COVID-19 case during the 2 weeks preceding study entry. Here immunoSEQ multiplex PCR was the method, and the copy in TCRdb shows in-frame clones only, minus some. This sample yields about 260,000 clones, of which around 90% are seen a single time; less than 0.9% belongs to the top ten. The sample was PBMCs or T cells enriched from blood (not recorded which). The receptor's source is a man aged 45-60 years who had been exposed to COVID-19.

The CDR3 DNA reads TGTGCCAGTAGTATCCTACTAGCGGGGCACACAGATACGCAGTATTTT. Amino acids: CASSILLAGHTDTQYF. The chain uses TRBV19 and TRBJ2-3; 10 nucleotides align to TRBD2. Germline values: CDR1 LNHDA, CDR2 SQIVND (reference sequence). There are 16 residues in the CDR3. Trimming cost V 3 bases and J 2 bases; bases outside gene matches: 5.